These T cell receptor beta chains were read from a single sample in a study of blood T cell repertoires in COVID-19. Assay: immunoSEQ multiplex PCR; the TCRdb copy retains only in-frame clones and omits some. The sample comprises around 400,000 clones, over 75% of which are singletons, and approximately 1.5% rests with the top ten. Sequenced material: PBMCs or T cells enriched from blood (not recorded which). Every receptor here comes from a woman in her late teens or twenties who had been exposed to COVID-19. The CDR3 runs from the conserved cysteine through the conserved F or W. The order of the fields is D gene, J gene, V gene, clone size, CDR3 protein, CDR3 DNA. The D gene is left open where the match is weak. Size values are once, few and many counts, or a class for expanded clones, and some rows have none.

D: TRBD1; J: TRBJ2-5; V: TRBV28; size: once; CDR3: CASRGSGGQETQYF; DNA: TGTGCCAGCAGAGGGTCAGGGGGCCAAGAGACCCAGTACTTC
D: NA; J: TRBJ2-2; V: TRBV7-6; size: NA; CDR3: CASSFPQGLNTGELFF; DNA: TGTGCCAGCAGCTTTCCCCAGGGTCTAAACACCGGGGAGCTGTTTTTT
D: TRBD2; J: TRBJ2-1; V: TRBV11-3; size: NA; CDR3: CASSSSGGFYNEQFF; DNA: TGTGCCAGCAGCTCTAGCGGGGGATTTTACAATGAGCAGTTCTTC
D: TRBD1; J: TRBJ2-3; V: TRBV6-4; size: NA; CDR3: CASSGQGAKTDTQYF; DNA: TGTGCCAGCAGTGGGCAGGGGGCGAAGACAGATACGCAGTATTTT
D: TRBD2; J: TRBJ2-1; V: TRBV14; size: NA; CDR3: CASSAGLAVSYNEQFF; DNA: TGTGCCAGCAGCGCAGGACTAGCGGTATCCTACAATGAGCAGTTCTTC
D: TRBD2; J: TRBJ2-1; V: TRBV7-3; size: NA; CDR3: CASSLGLAGGMNEQFF; DNA: TGTGCCAGCAGCTTAGGACTAGCGGGGGGTATGAATGAGCAGTTCTTC
D: TRBD2; J: TRBJ2-5; V: TRBV14; size: few; CDR3: CASSPTTSGLETQYF; DNA: TGTGCCAGCAGTCCAACGACTAGCGGTCTAGAGACCCAGTACTTC
D: TRBD1; J: TRBJ2-2; V: TRBV19; size: NA; CDR3: CASNKDRGNTGELFF; DNA: TGTGCCAGTAACAAAGACAGGGGGAACACCGGGGAGCTGTTTTTT
D: NA; J: TRBJ2-4; V: TRBV3-1/TRBV3-2; size: few; CDR3: CASSQVPRVLLAKNIQYF; DNA: TGTGCCAGCAGCCAAGTTCCCAGGGTCTTACTAGCCAAAAACATTCAGTACTTC
D: NA; J: TRBJ1-2; V: TRBV5-4; size: NA; CDR3: CASSPEANYGYTF; DNA: TGTGCCAGCAGCCCGGAGGCTAACTATGGCTACACCTTC